The 30 T cell receptor beta chains below were found in one sample sequenced in a study of T cells in Graves' hyperthyroidism and ophthalmopathy. TCR beta CDR3 regions were amplified from RNA. HTBI primers were used for first-round RT-PCR of the TCR CDR3. TCRdb reprocessed the multiplex PCR reads with MiXCR, giving one entry per CDR3 protein. The top ten clones hold roughly 10% of a sample with some 92,000 distinct CDR3 sequences, around 42% of them seen once. The sequencing input was peripheral blood or thyroid tissue (not recorded which). Receptors were obtained from a woman aged 30 to 39 with Graves' hyperthyroidism.

The chain carries TRBV7-6 and TRBJ2-5, with 12 bases aligning to TRBD2. In germline, CDR1 is SGHVS, CDR2 FNYEAQ. V lost 3 bases to trimming and J lost 5 bases; unmatched junction nucleotides: 13. This CDR3 contains 18 residues. CDR3 in amino acids: CASSFAGPSGRAYETQYF. Written as DNA, the CDR3 is TGTGCCAGCAGCTTCGCGGGGCCTAGCGGGAGGGCCTATGAGACCCAGTACTTC.

The V call is TRBV7-6, the J call TRBJ2-7, with 10 bases matching TRBD1. Trimming removed 5 bases from V and 6 bases from J; junction bases left unmatched: 13. Germline V gene data show CDR1 as SGHVS and CDR2 as FNYEAQ. CDR3 length: 16 residues. CDR3 DNA: TGTGCCAGCAGCCGAAACGCCGGGAGACAGGGGGCCGAGCAGTACTTC. Translating gives CASSRNAGRQGAEQYF.

This clonotype showed up just once. J is TRBJ1-5 and V is TRBV28, with TRBD1 as a possible D gene (5 bases). CDR3 length: 18 amino acids. V lost 6 bases and J lost 0, with 21 bases in between. CDR1 MDHEN and CDR2 SYDVKM come from the germline V gene. CDR3 sequence reads: CASSQGDTQLYSNQPQHF. The CDR3 region has the DNA TGTGCCAGCAGCCAGGGTGACACGCAACTTTATAGCAATCAGCCCCAGCATTTT.

Many counts were recorded for this clonotype. This rearrangement joins TRBV30 to TRBJ2-2; 8 nucleotides line up with TRBD1. Germline V CDR1 and CDR2: GTSNPN, SVGIG (reference sequence). V was pared by 1 base and J by 6 bases, with 1 base of the junction left unmatched. This CDR3 contains 13 residues. CDR3 DNA: TGTGCCTGGAGTGAACAGGGGGCCGGGGAGCTGTTTTTT. Translation gives CAWSEQGAGELFF.

V and J are TRBV14 and TRBJ2-7, with a weak D call TRBD1 (7 bases). There are 15 residues in the CDR3. The V end lost 0 bases, the J end lost 5 bases, and 14 bases lay between the germline ends. The germline gives CDR1 SGHDN, CDR2 FVKESK. CDR3 protein: CASSQDPRGAHEQYF. The CDR3 DNA follows: TGTGCCAGCAGCCAAGATCCCAGGGGGGCCCACGAGCAGTACTTC.

At least ten counts were recorded for this clonotype. The chain uses TRBV9 and TRBJ2-7; weak D call: TRBD1 (6 bases). Trimming shortened V by 4 bases and J by 0 bases, and 11 bases separated the two germline ends. Germline assignment: CDR1 SGDLS and CDR2 YYNGEE. The CDR3 spans 14 residues. The CDR3 DNA sequence: TGTGCCAGCAGCCCCAGGGGTGACTCCTACGAGCAGTACTTC. This translates into CASSPRGDSYEQYF. The entire variable domain, with the rest obtained from reference TRBV9 and TRBJ2-7, is as follows: DSGVTQTPKHLITATGQRVTLRCSPRSGDLSVYWYQQSLDQGLQFLIQYYNGEERAKGNILERFSAQQFPDLHSELNLSSLELGDSALYFCASSPRGDSYEQYFGPGTRLTVT.

The chain uses TRBV15 and TRBJ1-2; D not resolved. This CDR3 spans 14 amino acids. The ends were cut back, 0 bases at V and 3 bases at J, with 8 bases in the middle. Germline V gene sequence: CDR1 LNHNV, CDR2 YYDKDF (reference sequence). The CDR3 loop is CATSRERRDYGYTF. For the CDR3, the DNA is TGTGCCACCAGCAGAGAACGGAGAGACTATGGCTACACCTTC. The variable domain in full, completed from reference TRBV15 and TRBJ1-2, reads DAMVIQNPRYQVTQFGKPVTLSCSQTLNHNVMYWYQQKSSQAPKLLFHYYDKDFNNEADTPDNFQSRRPNTSFCFLDIRSPGLGDTAMYLCATSRERRDYGYTFGSGTRLTVV.

The chain recombines TRBV2 with TRBJ2-5, with TRBD1 matching over 8 bases. This CDR3 is built from 12 residues. Germline V gene data show CDR1 as SNHLY and CDR2 as FYNNEI. V shed 10 bases, J shed 2 bases, and the junction held 3 bases outside the gene matches. The CDR3 is CAIGQGQETQYF. The CDR3, as DNA: TGTGCCATAGGACAGGGTCAAGAGACCCAGTACTTC.

In its sample, this clonotype was seen many times. The rearrangement joins TRBV25-1 to TRBJ1-1; D may be TRBD1 (5 bases). Trimming cost V 3 bases and J 3 bases, with 14 bases left between them. Germline loops: CDR1 MGHDK, CDR2 SYGVNS. This CDR3 is 15 amino acids long. Written as DNA, the CDR3 is TGTGCCAGCAGTGACCCCGACGGGGCTTACACTGAAGCTTTCTTT. Protein product: CASSDPDGAYTEAFF.

This clonotype was seen many times. J is TRBJ2-5 and V is TRBV20-1; D uncertain. Trimming cost V 5 bases and J 2 bases, with 12 bases left between them. There are 13 residues in the CDR3. Looked up from germline, CDR1 is DFQATT and CDR2 is SNEGSKA (reference sequence). CDR3 protein: CSAPRRMQETQYF. The CDR3 nucleotides read TGCAGTGCTCCACGGCGGATGCAAGAGACCCAGTACTTC.

The sample holds many counts of this clonotype. V is TRBV20-1 and J is TRBJ2-7; possibly TRBD1 or TRBD2 for D (6 bases each). CDR1 and CDR2 (germline): DFQATT, SNEGSKA (reference sequence). The CDR3 covers 15 residues. Trimming shortened V by 0 bases and J by 7 bases, and 19 bases separated the two germline ends. The CDR3 DNA sequence: TGCAGTGCTAGAGATCGGGGGCGGACCAGGGGTGAGCAGTACTTC. As protein: CSARDRGRTRGEQYF.

The chain recombines TRBV11-2 with TRBJ1-1; D uncertain. Trimming cost V 1 base and J 10 bases, with 10 bases left between them. Looked up from germline, CDR1 is SGHAT and CDR2 is FQNNGV. The CDR3 consists of 12 residues. In DNA form, the CDR3 reads TGTGCCAGCAGCTTAGGCCCGGGAGGAGCTTTCTTT. Translating it yields CASSLGPGGAFF.

This clonotype has just a few counts. This chain uses TRBV19 with TRBJ2-3; D is unclear. Germline V gene lookup returns CDR1 LNHDA and CDR2 SQIVND (reference sequence). Trimming pared 5 bases from V and 2 bases from J, leaving 11 bases between. The CDR3 is made up of 14 amino acids. CDR3 amino acids: CASSLNSHTDTQYF. The CDR3, as DNA: TGTGCCAGTAGTCTTAACAGCCACACAGATACGCAGTATTTT. Variable domain in full (rest from reference TRBV19 and TRBJ2-3): DGGITQSPKYLFRKEGQNVTLSCEQNLNHDAMYWYRQDPGQGLRLIYYSQIVNDFQKGDIAEGYSVSREKKESFPLTVTSAQKNPTAFYLCASSLNSHTDTQYFGPGTRLTVL.

To note about this clonotype: It is likely a read error, because the conserved phenylalanine at the end of the CDR3 is missing. The chain couples TRBV7-3 to TRBJ2-6; 7 nucleotides match TRBD2. There are 16 residues in the CDR3. In germline, CDR1 is SGHTA, CDR2 FQGTGA. CDR3 sequence reads: CASSLTGGAGANVLTL. CDR3 DNA sequence: TGTGCCAGCAGCCTAACGGGAGGTGCTGGGGCCAACGTCCTGACTCTC.

This clonotype has at least ten counts. The chain employs TRBV6-1 and TRBJ1-1; possibly TRBD1 for D (6 bases). The CDR3 is made up of 14 amino acids. Germline V gives CDR1 MNHNS, CDR2 SASEGT. V was trimmed by 1 base and J by 4 bases, leaving 10 bases between them. DNA for the CDR3: TGTGCCAGCAGTGAAGTCGGAGGGGGCACTGAAGCTTTCTTT. Translation gives CASSEVGGGTEAFF.

The table lists this clonotype with many counts. The J gene is TRBJ1-2, the V gene TRBV19, with D unclear. Germline lookup yields CDR1 LNHDA and CDR2 SQIVND (reference sequence). The CDR3 spans 13 residues. The V end was cut by 6 bases, the J end by 0 bases, with 8 bases between. DNA of the CDR3: TGTGCCAGTAGCGGACGGTCTAACTATGGCTACACCTTC. This translates into CASSGRSNYGYTF. Filled out from reference TRBV19 and TRBJ1-2, the complete variable domain reads DGGITQSPKYLFRKEGQNVTLSCEQNLNHDAMYWYRQDPGQGLRLIYYSQIVNDFQKGDIAEGYSVSREKKESFPLTVTSAQKNPTAFYLCASSGRSNYGYTFGSGTRLTVV.

This clonotype was detected ten times or more. The rearrangement links TRBV7-6 to TRBJ2-7; TRBD2 might be the D (6 bases). CDR1 is SGHVS and CDR2 is FNYEAQ in the germline V gene. The CDR3 runs to 16 residues. V dropped 3 bases and J dropped 3 bases, with 18 bases sitting between them. DNA for the CDR3: TGTGCCAGCAGCTTTTTGGCGAGGGACTTAGGCTACGAGCAGTACTTC. Translation: CASSFLARDLGYEQYF.

This clonotype was detected many times. This chain joins TRBV6-5 and TRBJ1-2; 9 bases map to TRBD1. The CDR3 runs 15 residues. Per the germline V gene, CDR1 is MNHEY and CDR2 is SVGAGI. Trimming took 6 bases from V and 6 from J; bases not matched to a gene: 11. CDR3 region: CASRPPTGGRDGYTF. CDR3 bases: TGTGCCAGCAGACCCCCGACAGGGGGAAGGGATGGCTACACCTTC.

The chain links TRBV12-3 or TRBV12-4 to TRBJ1-5; D is possibly TRBD1 (6 bases). Between the trimmed V and J ends, which lost 7 bases and 2 bases, there was a span of 15 bases. CDR3 length equals 15 residues. The CDR3 nucleotides read TGTGCCAGCACTCCGGGGGGGCAGGGCAATCAGCCCCAGCATTTT. The encoded protein is CASTPGGQGNQPQHF.

Concerning this clonotype itself: A much larger clone is a single base away; this may be a read error. The gene calls are TRBV7-2 and TRBJ2-7; possibly TRBD1 for D (6 bases). In germline, CDR1 is SGHTA, CDR2 FQGNSA. This CDR3 has 13 residues. Trimming left V 6 bases short and J 7 bases short, with 16 bases between. CDR3 region: CASRDRGNGEQYF. DNA of the CDR3: TGTGCCAGCAGGGATAGGGGGAATGGGGAGCAGTACTTC.

This clonotype was counted ten times or more. The chain uses TRBV20-1 and TRBJ1-3; tentative D call: TRBD1 (6 bases). Per the germline V gene, CDR1 is DFQATT and CDR2 is SNEGSKA (reference sequence). The V gene lost 2 bases and the J gene lost 7 bases, with 21 bases spanning the gap. The CDR3 loop spans 16 amino acids. CDR3 loop: CSARRSGQLLENTIYF. For the CDR3, the DNA is TGCAGTGCTAGAAGGTCGGGACAACTCCTCGAGAACACCATATATTTT.

In its sample, this clonotype was seen many times. Germline and junction disagree at one end, which may indicate a read error. The rearrangement joins TRBV5-1 to TRBJ1-2, with a possible D match to TRBD1 (6 bases). The CDR3 runs to 15 residues. Per the germline V gene, CDR1 is SGHRS and CDR2 is YFSETQ. CDR3 sequence: CTSSLATGMYYGYTF. The CDR3 nucleotides are TGCACCAGCAGCTTGGCCACAGGGATGTACTATGGCTACACCTTC.

This clonotype occurred many times. V usage is TRBV20-1 and J usage is TRBJ1-5, with D unresolved. Germline V gene lookup returns CDR1 DFQATT and CDR2 SNEGSKA (reference sequence). Trimming pared 4 bases from V and 5 bases from J, leaving 12 bases between. The length of the CDR3 is 13 residues. The CDR3 region is CSATGGPYQPQHF. The CDR3 bases are TGCAGTGCTACGGGAGGGCCTTATCAGCCCCAGCATTTT.

The chain uses TRBV28 and TRBJ2-7; D gene uncertain. Per the germline V gene, CDR1 is MDHEN and CDR2 is SYDVKM. V was shortened by 6 bases and J by 4 bases, with 16 bases between the two germline ends. The CDR3 covers 14 residues. CDR3 in amino acids: CASRRLDVSYEQYF. The CDR3 nucleotides read TGTGCCAGCAGAAGACTGGACGTGAGTTACGAGCAGTACTTC.

CDR3 region: CSAPGLAGGPGETQYF. The CDR3 nucleotides are TGCAGTGCGCCGGGACTAGCGGGAGGGCCTGGCGAGACCCAGTACTTC. The rearrangement joins TRBV20-1 to TRBJ2-5; TRBD2 matches at 16 bases. The trim removed 6 bases at V and 5 bases at J, leaving 9 bases unmatched. Germline-derived CDR1 and CDR2 are DFQATT and SNEGSKA (reference sequence). The CDR3 is 16 residues long.

A word on this clonotype: This may come from a read error, since a much larger clone is one base off. Here the CDR3 DNA reads TGTGCCAGCAGCCCCATCATGGGAGGGCCGATAGATACGCAGCATTTT. Translating gives CASSPIMGGPIDTQHF. The chain links TRBV7-9 to TRBJ2-3; no firm D call. The better agreement between TRBJ1-5 and the DNA end casts doubt on the J call. The CDR3 extends over 16 amino acids. The germline CDR1 and CDR2 sequences are SEHNR and FQNEAQ (reference sequence).

This clonotype was seen at least ten times. The rearrangement uses TRBV5-1 and TRBJ1-3; TRBD1 is a possible D gene (5 bases). CDR3 size: 13 residues. The V and J ends lost 4 bases and 4 bases respectively, with 9 bases between them. From germline, CDR1 is SGHRS and CDR2 YFSETQ. The CDR3 region has the DNA TGCGCCAGCAGCGTAACAGGAGGAAACACCATATATTTT. Translation: CASSVTGGNTIYF. Together with reference TRBV5-1 and TRBJ1-3, the CDR3 gives the full variable domain: KAGVTQTPRYLIKTRGQQVTLSCSPISGHRSVSWYQQTPGQGLQFLFEYFSETQRNKGNFPGRFSGRQFSNSRSEMNVSTLELGDSALYLCASSVTGGNTIYFGEGSWLTVV.

Note on this clonotype: This may be a read error, as it is one base from a much larger clone. The conserved phenylalanine or tryptophan normally closing the CDR3 is absent here, so this likely arose from a read error. The rearrangement joins TRBV28 to TRBJ1-6; D gene unclear. The CDR3 has 15 residues. The V end was cut by 1 base, the J end by 1 base, with 5 bases between. Germline CDR1 MDHEN, CDR2 SYDVKM. The DNA for the CDR3 is TGTGCCAGCAGTTTATACACATCCTATAATTCACCCCTCCACTAT. Its translation: CASSLYTSYNSPLHY.

Remarks on this clonotype: One junction end does not reproduce the germline sequence, and a read error may be involved. This chain uses TRBV7-9 with TRBJ1-2, with 7 bases fitting TRBD1. This CDR3 is built from 14 residues. Germline-derived CDR1 and CDR2 are SEHNR and FQNEAQ (reference sequence). The CDR3 reads CAGSSQGGAGGYIF. CDR3 sequence (DNA): TGTGCCGGCAGCTCTCAAGGGGGCGCCGGTGGCTACATCTTC.

The table lists this clonotype with many counts. One end of the junction does not line up with germline, which may come from a read error. This CDR3 reads CASSLGRAQGSSPLHF. DNA of the CDR3: TGTGCCAGCAGTTTAGGTCGGGCACAGGGAAGTTCACCCCTCCACTTT. This chain joins TRBV7-9 and TRBJ1-6; a weak D match, TRBD1 (6 bases). The CDR3 consists of 16 residues. Germline assignment: CDR1 SEHNR and CDR2 FQNEAQ (reference sequence).